The T cell receptor (beta chain) under discussion was sequenced for a study of T cell responses to AZD1222 COVID-19 vaccine. Overall study findings and caveats: Across spike, vaccine-associated CD4 TCRs were found, dominant at 160-218 and 743-854. Most donors were white British, females outnumbered males, and clonal diversity was possibly underestimated.

CDR1 is MDHEN, CDR2 SYDVKM, per germline. V lost 1 base, J lost 7 bases, and 7 bases lay in between. The CDR3 has 13 amino acids. Profiled with immunoSEQ multiplex PCR; TCRdb holds only in-frame clones, not every one. The sample records under 120,000 clones, around nine tenths being singletons. As to this clone: Its matching antigen is unknown.

The specimen was peripheral blood, collected 28 days after the second AZD1222 dose. This chain links TRBV28 with TRBJ1-4, with a tentative D call TRBD1 (5 bases). The TCR sequence derives from an adult who received the AZD1222 COVID-19 vaccine. CDR3 nucleotides: TGTGCCAGCAGTTTATCGGGGACTGAAAAACTGTTTTTT. This gives the protein CASSLSGTEKLFF.